This T cell receptor beta chain appears in the sequencing data of a study of control samples from healthy donors and cancer patients. The table came from immunoSEQ multiplex PCR; TCRdb's copy has only in-frame clones and leaves some out. This table holds 120,000 to 150,000 clones, approximately 90% found once. Germline values: CDR1 LNHDA, CDR2 SQIVND (reference sequence). V was clipped by 5 bases and J by 9 bases, with 20 bases between them. The CDR3 runs to 15 residues. The sequenced material came from blood. The sequence came from a woman in her thirties in good health. The chain joins TRBV19 to TRBJ2-1, with D maybe TRBD2 (6 bases). The CDR3 nucleotides read TGTGCCAGTAGTCCGGGACTCCCCGGTGGGGGTGAGCAGTTCTTC. Amino acid sequence: CASSPGLPGGGEQFF. Variable domain in full (rest from reference TRBV19 and TRBJ2-1): DGGITQSPKYLFRKEGQNVTLSCEQNLNHDAMYWYRQDPGQGLRLIYYSQIVNDFQKGDIAEGYSVSREKKESFPLTVTSAQKNPTAFYLCASSPGLPGGGEQFFGPGTRLTVL.